A single sample is the source of the 26 T cell receptor beta chains below, sequenced in a study of a mutant IDH1 vaccine in newly diagnosed glioma. Indicated time point: week 35, safety follow-up. Doses consisted of 300 ug of mutant IDH1 20-mer peptide each, paired with topical imiquimod. Profiled with immunoSEQ multiplex PCR; TCRdb holds only in-frame clones, not every one. The sample has some 63,000 clones, roughly 74% seen once. No cognate antigen is known for these TCRs. Sequencing was performed on PBMCs, taken from a glioma patient whose treatment included an IDH1 peptide vaccine. Every receptor here comes from a man aged 50 or older with glioma.

The chain employs TRBV10-3 and TRBJ1-1; 8 bases match TRBD1. Germline CDR1 and CDR2: ENHRY and SYGVKD. With 2 bases clipped from V and 2 bases from J, the junction kept 10 bases outside the gene matches. The CDR3 covers 17 residues. The DNA of the CDR3 is TGTGCCATCAGTGAGCCACCTGGACAGGGACCCAACACTGAAGCTTTCTTT. This encodes CAISEPPGQGPNTEAFF.

The chain joins TRBV7-8 to TRBJ2-3; D uncertain. Trimming left V 4 bases short and J 1 base short, with 9 bases between. The V gene's germline CDR1 is SGHVS and CDR2 FQNEAQ. The length of the CDR3 is 14 residues. CDR3 nucleotide sequence: TGTGCCAGCAGCTCGAGGTGGGGCACAGATACGCAGTATTTT. This sequence encodes CASSSRWGTDTQYF.

This clone has just a few counts. The chain uses TRBV18 and TRBJ2-7; D not resolved. Trimming removed 0 bases from V and 2 bases from J, with 2 bases in between. Germline V CDR1 and CDR2: KGHSH, LQKENI. This CDR3 region has 12 residues. CDR3: CASSPPAYEQYF. CDR3 bases: TGTGCCAGCTCACCACCTGCCTACGAGCAGTACTTC.

The gene calls are TRBV6-1 and TRBJ1-1; no reliable D call. The V gene lost 7 bases and the J gene lost 3 bases, with 18 bases spanning the gap. This CDR3 is built from 15 residues. Germline CDR1 and CDR2: MNHNS and SASEGT. The CDR3 bases are TGTGCCAGCATTATCGGTGGCAGATCCTACACTGAAGCTTTCTTT. Translating gives CASIIGGRSYTEAFF.

The chain couples TRBV29-1 to TRBJ2-1; tentative D call: TRBD2 (5 bases). This CDR3 comprises 12 residues. Trimming left V 6 bases short and J 2 bases short, with 8 bases between. Germline V CDR1 and CDR2: SQVTM, ANQGSEA. CDR3 nucleotide sequence: TGCAGCGTGGAGGCAGCCTACAATGAGCAGTTCTTC. Residues: CSVEAAYNEQFF.

The V gene is TRBV6-1, the J gene TRBJ2-2, with D unclear. Trimming took off 0 bases at V and 4 bases at J, with 9 bases between the two ends. This CDR3 has 15 amino acids. Germline CDR1 reads MNHNS; CDR2 reads SASEGT. CDR3 sequence reads: CASSEAALGTGELFF. CDR3 coding DNA: TGTGCCAGCAGTGAAGCGGCGCTAGGCACCGGGGAGCTGTTTTTT.

The chain couples TRBV7-2 to TRBJ2-1, with no clear D. This CDR3 is built from 16 residues. Trimming shortened V by 0 bases and J by 0 bases, and 9 bases separated the two germline ends. Germline CDR1 SGHTA, CDR2 FQGNSA. This chain's CDR3 is CASSLAASSSYNEQFF. The CDR3 coding sequence is TGTGCCAGCAGCTTAGCAGCGTCGAGCTCCTACAATGAGCAGTTCTTC. The full variable domain, in which reference TRBV7-2 and TRBJ2-1 provide the parts outside the CDR3, is GAGVSQSPSNKVTEKGKDVELRCDPISGHTALYWYRQSLGQGLEFLIYFQGNSAPDKSGLPSDRFSAERTGGSVSTLTIQRTQQEDSAVYLCASSLAASSSYNEQFFGPGTRLTVL.

The V gene is TRBV29-1, the J gene TRBJ2-7, with 8 bases aligning to TRBD1. V was pared by 6 bases and J by 4 bases, with 8 bases of the junction left unmatched. The CDR3 runs 13 residues. Germline CDR1 SQVTM, CDR2 ANQGSEA. The CDR3, as DNA: TGCAGCGTCGGGACAGGTGGGACGTACGAGCAGTACTTC. Residues: CSVGTGGTYEQYF.

The chain couples TRBV6-6 to TRBJ1-4; D is undetermined. The CDR3 is made up of 15 amino acids. The ends were cut back, 3 bases at V and 2 bases at J, with 10 bases in the middle. Germline CDR1 MNHNY, CDR2 SVGAGI (reference sequence). The chain's CDR3 is CASSYAQLTNEKLFF. CDR3 sequence (DNA): TGTGCCAGCAGTTATGCCCAACTCACTAATGAAAAACTGTTTTTT.

The table lists this clone with a count of one. The chain has TRBV14 and TRBJ2-1; 9 nucleotides align to TRBD1. Germline trimming cut 1 base from V and 7 bases from J; bases unmatched to any gene: 11. This CDR3 has 17 residues. Germline CDR1 and CDR2: SGHDN and FVKESK. For the CDR3, the DNA is TGTGCCAGCAGCCAAGGGAAGGGACAGGGTTTCGGGAATGAGCAGTTCTTC. The encoded protein is CASSQGKGQGFGNEQFF.

This clone was seen only a few times. V usage is TRBV6-5 and J usage is TRBJ1-1, with 10 bases aligning to TRBD1. This CDR3 contains 15 residues. J gave up 4 bases and V 8 bases, and 10 bases lay outside the gene matches. CDR1 and CDR2 (germline): MNHEY, SVGAGI. The chain's CDR3 is CASEGRQGAGTEAFF. CDR3 DNA: TGTGCCAGCGAAGGGAGACAGGGGGCGGGCACTGAAGCTTTCTTT.

The CDR3 here is CASSLRNQETQYF. In nucleotides, the CDR3 is TGCGCCAGCAGCTTAAGGAACCAAGAGACCCAGTACTTC. The chain joins TRBV5-1 to TRBJ2-5; D unclear. Deletions cut 2 bases from V and 0 bases from J, with 5 bases between. CDR3 size: 13 residues. Germline V gene lookup returns CDR1 SGHRS and CDR2 YFSETQ.

The chain uses TRBV5-1 and TRBJ2-1; D uncertain. Germline CDR1 is SGHRS and CDR2 is YFSETQ. The CDR3 has 14 residues. V lost 1 base, J lost 2 bases, and 7 bases lay in between. The DNA of the CDR3 is TGCGCCAGCAGCTTGACCACCCCCTACAATGAGCAGTTCTTC. This gives the protein CASSLTTPYNEQFF.

This chain connects TRBV18 to TRBJ1-1, with no clear D. The ends were cut back, 1 base at V and 2 bases at J, with 5 bases in the middle. The CDR3 contains 13 residues. From germline, CDR1 is KGHSH and CDR2 LQKENI. The DNA for the CDR3 is TGTGCCAGCTCACCACGTGATAACACTGAAGCTTTCTTT. This codes for CASSPRDNTEAFF.

This chain links TRBV5-5 with TRBJ1-1; D is perhaps TRBD1 (5 bases). Germline V CDR1 and CDR2: SGHKS, YYEKEE (reference sequence). V was trimmed by 1 base and J by 1 base, leaving 8 bases between them. This CDR3 is 14 amino acids long. In nucleotides, the CDR3 is TGTGCCAGCAGCTTGTGGGGGGAGAACACTGAAGCTTTCTTT. This gives the protein CASSLWGENTEAFF.

The chain joins TRBV18 to TRBJ2-7; 8 bases agree with TRBD1. CDR1 is KGHSH and CDR2 is LQKENI in the germline V gene. The CDR3 loop spans 15 amino acids. V lost 2 bases to trimming and J lost 5 bases; unmatched junction nucleotides: 8. Here the CDR3 reads CASSPNGQGGDEQYF. CDR3 DNA sequence: TGTGCCAGCTCACCAAACGGACAGGGTGGCGACGAGCAGTACTTC.

V is TRBV5-1 and J is TRBJ2-1; TRBD1 matches 7 bases. Germline CDR1 and CDR2: SGHRS and YFSETQ. V lost 4 bases and J lost 8; bases outside the gene matches: 15. There are 16 residues in the CDR3. As DNA, the CDR3 is TGCGCCAGCAGCCCCGGACAAGAGCGAGGGGGCCATGAGCAGTTCTTC. Protein: CASSPGQERGGHEQFF.

The gene calls are TRBV5-1 and TRBJ2-5, with TRBD1 matching over 11 bases. The V gene end was trimmed by 3 bases and the J gene end by 4 bases; junction bases not matched to a gene: 14. Germline V gene lookup returns CDR1 SGHRS and CDR2 YFSETQ. The CDR3 totals 18 residues. The CDR3, as DNA: TGCGCCAGCAGCTCGATACCCGTGGACAGGGGGCGCGTAGAGACCCAGTACTTC. It specifies CASSSIPVDRGRVETQYF.

This chain uses TRBV27 with TRBJ1-1; TRBD1 matches at 7 bases. CDR1 MNHEY and CDR2 SMNVEV come from the germline V gene (reference sequence). V shed 2 bases, J shed 6 bases, and the junction held 12 bases outside the gene matches. This CDR3 contains 16 residues. CDR3 sequence: CASSLRPAGGFPEAFF. The CDR3 DNA sequence: TGTGCCAGCAGTTTAAGGCCGGCAGGGGGTTTTCCTGAAGCTTTCTTT.

The rearrangement joins TRBV7-2 to TRBJ1-5, with D tentatively TRBD1 (5 bases). Trimming cost V 5 bases and J 9 bases, with 23 bases left between them. The germline CDR1 and CDR2 sequences are SGHTA and FQGNSA. The CDR3 is made up of 16 amino acids. DNA of the CDR3: TGTGCCAGCAGCGCGACGGGACCGGGAGGGATTATGCCCCAGCATTTT. Its translation: CASSATGPGGIMPQHF. The full variable domain, rest sourced from reference TRBV7-2 and TRBJ1-5, is GAGVSQSPSNKVTEKGKDVELRCDPISGHTALYWYRQSLGQGLEFLIYFQGNSAPDKSGLPSDRFSAERTGGSVSTLTIQRTQQEDSAVYLCASSATGPGGIMPQHFGDGTRLSIL.

The chain employs TRBV6-1 and TRBJ2-7, with 7 bases lining up with TRBD1. The junction had 10 bases not matched to a gene; V was cut back by 5 bases and J by 3 bases. CDR1 and CDR2 (germline): MNHNS, SASEGT. The CDR3 is made up of 15 amino acids. The CDR3 coding sequence is TGTGCCAGCAGTAAGAATACAGGGGCAAGCTACGAGCAGTACTTC. Residues: CASSKNTGASYEQYF.

In this sample, this clone turned up many times. The chain carries TRBV5-8 and TRBJ2-7, with 7 bases fitting TRBD1. This CDR3 region has 13 residues. Germline V gene lookup returns CDR1 SGHTS and CDR2 YDEGEE. Germline trimming cut 3 bases from V and 1 base from J; bases unmatched to any gene: 1. Here the CDR3 DNA reads TGTGCCAGCAGCTGGGGACAGTCCTACGAGCAGTACTTC. It codes for CASSWGQSYEQYF. Using reference TRBV5-8 and TRBJ2-7 for the parts outside the CDR3, the full variable domain is EAGVTQSPTHLIKTRGQQATLRCSPISGHTSVYWYQQALGLGLQFLLWYDEGEERNRGNFPPRFSGRQFPNYSSELNVNALELEDSALYLCASSWGQSYEQYFGPGTRLTVT.

The V and J genes are TRBV10-3 and TRBJ2-7; 9 bases align to TRBD1. The length of the CDR3 is 15 residues. The trim removed 7 bases at V and 3 bases at J, leaving 10 bases unmatched. The germline gives CDR1 ENHRY, CDR2 SYGVKD. This chain's CDR3 is CAITDGSGQGYEQYF. The CDR3 DNA reads TGTGCCATCACTGACGGTTCGGGACAGGGCTACGAGCAGTACTTC.

The chain joins TRBV28 to TRBJ1-2, with 7 bases matching TRBD1. Germline loops: CDR1 MDHEN, CDR2 SYDVKM. The CDR3 has 13 residues. V gave up 2 bases and J gave up 10 bases; unmatched junction bases: 7. CDR3 nucleotides: TGTGCCAGCAGTTTAACAGGGGAGGGTGACTACACCTTC. Translation: CASSLTGEGDYTF.

The chain uses TRBV2 and TRBJ2-1; weak D call: TRBD2 (5 bases). Trimming took 0 bases from V and 2 from J, leaving 8 bases between them. CDR3 length: 15 residues. Germline loops: CDR1 SNHLY, CDR2 FYNNEI. The CDR3 protein is CASSEADGAYNEQFF. For the CDR3, the DNA is TGTGCCAGCAGTGAAGCCGACGGGGCCTACAATGAGCAGTTCTTC.

This clone occurred a few times. This chain connects TRBV4-2 to TRBJ2-2; TRBD1 aligns across 9 bases. The CDR3 consists of 16 residues. V shed 6 bases and J 3 bases; nucleotides not matched to a gene: 8. From germline, CDR1 is LGHNA and CDR2 YNFKEQ. This CDR3 is CASRRNRGQDTGELFF. The CDR3 DNA sequence: TGTGCCAGCAGGAGAAACAGGGGGCAGGACACCGGGGAGCTGTTTTTT.